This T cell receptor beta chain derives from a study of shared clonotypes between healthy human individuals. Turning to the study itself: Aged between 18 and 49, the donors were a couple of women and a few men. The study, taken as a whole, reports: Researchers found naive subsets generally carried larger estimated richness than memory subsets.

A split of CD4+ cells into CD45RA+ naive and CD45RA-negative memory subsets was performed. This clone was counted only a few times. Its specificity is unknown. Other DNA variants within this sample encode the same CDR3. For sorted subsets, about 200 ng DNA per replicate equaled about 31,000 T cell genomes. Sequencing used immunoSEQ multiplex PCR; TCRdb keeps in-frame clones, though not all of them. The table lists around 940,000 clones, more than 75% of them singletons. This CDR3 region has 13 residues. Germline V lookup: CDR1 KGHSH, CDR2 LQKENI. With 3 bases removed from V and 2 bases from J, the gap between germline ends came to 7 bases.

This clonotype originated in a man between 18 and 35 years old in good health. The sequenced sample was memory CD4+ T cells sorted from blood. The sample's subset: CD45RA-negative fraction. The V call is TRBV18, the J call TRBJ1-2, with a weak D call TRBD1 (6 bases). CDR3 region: CASSPDRNYGYTF. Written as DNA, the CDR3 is TGTGCCAGCTCACCGGACAGAAACTATGGCTACACCTTC.